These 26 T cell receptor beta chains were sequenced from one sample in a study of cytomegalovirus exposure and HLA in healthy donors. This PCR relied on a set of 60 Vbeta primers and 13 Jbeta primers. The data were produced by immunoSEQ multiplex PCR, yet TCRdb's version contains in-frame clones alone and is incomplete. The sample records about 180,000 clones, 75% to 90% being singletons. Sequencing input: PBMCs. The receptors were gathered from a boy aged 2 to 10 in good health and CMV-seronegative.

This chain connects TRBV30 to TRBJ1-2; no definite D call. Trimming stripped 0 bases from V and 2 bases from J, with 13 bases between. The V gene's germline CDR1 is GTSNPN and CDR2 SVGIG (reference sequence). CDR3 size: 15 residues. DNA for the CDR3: TGTGCCTGGAGTGTATTCCCCACAGAAAACTATGGCTACACCTTC. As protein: CAWSVFPTENYGYTF.

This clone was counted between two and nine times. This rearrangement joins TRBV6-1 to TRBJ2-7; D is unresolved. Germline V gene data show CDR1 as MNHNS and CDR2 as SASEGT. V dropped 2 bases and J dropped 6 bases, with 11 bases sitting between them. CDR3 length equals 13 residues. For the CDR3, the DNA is TGTGCCAGCAGTGAACAAGTGCGGAGCGAGCAGTACGTC. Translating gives CASSEQVRSEQYV.

The chain's CDR3 is CASSSWTGGGTGELFF. As DNA, the CDR3 is TGTGCCAGCAGTTCATGGACAGGGGGTGGCACCGGGGAGCTGTTTTTT. V gene TRBV6-5 combines with J gene TRBJ2-2; TRBD1 aligns across 10 bases. This CDR3 has 16 amino acids. The germline V gene encodes CDR1 MNHEY and CDR2 SVGAGI. The junction had 6 bases not matched to a gene; V was cut back by 4 bases and J by 4 bases.

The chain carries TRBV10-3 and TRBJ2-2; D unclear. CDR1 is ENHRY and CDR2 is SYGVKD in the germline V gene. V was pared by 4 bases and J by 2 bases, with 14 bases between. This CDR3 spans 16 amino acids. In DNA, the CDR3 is TGTGCCATCAGTGCCGTAGAAGTATACAACACCGGGGAGCTGTTTTTT. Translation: CAISAVEVYNTGELFF.

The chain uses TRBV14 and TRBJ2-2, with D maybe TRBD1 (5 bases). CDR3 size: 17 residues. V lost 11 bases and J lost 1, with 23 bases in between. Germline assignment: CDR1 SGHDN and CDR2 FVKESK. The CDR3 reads CASSRQGLTLNTGELFF. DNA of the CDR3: TGTGCCTCCTCCAGGCAGGGATTAACCCTGAACACCGGGGAGCTGTTTTTT.

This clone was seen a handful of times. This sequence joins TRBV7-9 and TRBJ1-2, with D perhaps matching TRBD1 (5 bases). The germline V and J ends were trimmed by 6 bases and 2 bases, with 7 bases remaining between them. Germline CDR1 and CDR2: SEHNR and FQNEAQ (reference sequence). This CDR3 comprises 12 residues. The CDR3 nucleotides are TGTGCCAGCAGTAAGGGGAACTATGGCTACACCTTC. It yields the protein CASSKGNYGYTF. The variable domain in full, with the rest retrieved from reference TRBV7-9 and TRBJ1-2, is DTGVSQNPRHKITKRGQNVTFRCDPISEHNRLYWYRQTLGQGPEFLTYFQNEAQLEKSRLLSDRFSAERPKGSFSTLEIQRTEQGDSAMYLCASSKGNYGYTFGSGTRLTVV.

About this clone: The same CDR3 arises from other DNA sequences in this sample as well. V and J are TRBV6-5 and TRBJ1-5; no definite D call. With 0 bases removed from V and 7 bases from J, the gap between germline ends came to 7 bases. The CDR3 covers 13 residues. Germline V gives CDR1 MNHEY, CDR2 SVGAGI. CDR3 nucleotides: TGTGCCAGCAGTTACTCGACATCACAGCCCCAGCATTTT. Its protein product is CASSYSTSQPQHF.

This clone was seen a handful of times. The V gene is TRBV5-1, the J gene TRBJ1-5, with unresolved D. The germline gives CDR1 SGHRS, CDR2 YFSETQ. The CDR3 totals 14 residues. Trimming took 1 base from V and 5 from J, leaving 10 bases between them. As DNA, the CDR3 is TGCGCCAGCAGCTTGAGCGGGGTCGATCAGCCCCAGCATTTT. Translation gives CASSLSGVDQPQHF.

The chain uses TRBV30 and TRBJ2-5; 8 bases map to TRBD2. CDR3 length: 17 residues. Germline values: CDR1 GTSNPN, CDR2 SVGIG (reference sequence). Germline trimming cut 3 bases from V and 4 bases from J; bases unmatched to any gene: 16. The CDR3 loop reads CAWRASRQNLAGETQYF. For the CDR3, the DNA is TGTGCCTGGAGAGCCTCCCGACAAAACCTAGCGGGAGAGACCCAGTACTTC.

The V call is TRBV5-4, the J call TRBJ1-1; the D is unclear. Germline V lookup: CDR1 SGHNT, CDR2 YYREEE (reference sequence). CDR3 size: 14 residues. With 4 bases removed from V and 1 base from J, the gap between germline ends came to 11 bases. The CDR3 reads CASSGELQNTEAFF. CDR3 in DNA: TGTGCCAGCAGCGGGGAGTTGCAGAACACTGAAGCTTTCTTT.

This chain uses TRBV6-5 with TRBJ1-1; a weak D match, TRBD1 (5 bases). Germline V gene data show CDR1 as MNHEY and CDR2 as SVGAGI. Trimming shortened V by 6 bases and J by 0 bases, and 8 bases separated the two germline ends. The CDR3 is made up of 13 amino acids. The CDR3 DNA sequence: TGTGCCAGCAGGCAGACAGTGAACACTGAAGCTTTCTTT. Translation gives CASRQTVNTEAFF.

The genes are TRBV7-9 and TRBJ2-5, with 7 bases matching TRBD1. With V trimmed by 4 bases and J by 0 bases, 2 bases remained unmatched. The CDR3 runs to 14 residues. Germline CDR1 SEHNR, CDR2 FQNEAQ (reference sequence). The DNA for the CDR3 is TGTGCCAGCAGCTCGGGACAGTACCAAGAGACCCAGTACTTC. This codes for CASSSGQYQETQYF.

The CDR3 nucleotides are TGTGCCAGCAGCTTAGGAACTAGCACAGATACGCAGTATTTT. Its translation is CASSLGTSTDTQYF. The rearrangement joins TRBV7-9 to TRBJ2-3; D call uncertain. V lost 1 base and J 0 bases, leaving 5 bases between the germline ends. CDR1 SEHNR and CDR2 FQNEAQ come from the germline V gene (reference sequence). The CDR3 runs to 14 residues.

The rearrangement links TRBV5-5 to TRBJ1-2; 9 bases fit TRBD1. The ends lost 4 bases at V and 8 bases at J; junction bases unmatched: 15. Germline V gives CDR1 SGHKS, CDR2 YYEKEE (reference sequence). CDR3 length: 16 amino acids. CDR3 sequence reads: CASSQGQGQSLWGYTF. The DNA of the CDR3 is TGTGCCAGCAGCCAGGGACAGGGCCAAAGTCTTTGGGGCTACACCTTC.

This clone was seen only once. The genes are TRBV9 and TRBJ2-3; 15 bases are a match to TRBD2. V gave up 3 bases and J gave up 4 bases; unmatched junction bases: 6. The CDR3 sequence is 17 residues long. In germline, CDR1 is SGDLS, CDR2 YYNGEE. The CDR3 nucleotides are TGTGCCAGCAGCGCGGGACTAGCGGGAGGACTGGCAGATACGCAGTATTTT. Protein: CASSAGLAGGLADTQYF.

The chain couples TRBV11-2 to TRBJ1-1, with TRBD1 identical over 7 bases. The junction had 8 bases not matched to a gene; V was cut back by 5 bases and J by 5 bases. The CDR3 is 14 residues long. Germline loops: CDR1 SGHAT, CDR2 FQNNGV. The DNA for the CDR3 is TGTGCCAGCAGCCCACAGGGGATCGGAACTGAAGCTTTCTTT. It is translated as CASSPQGIGTEAFF.

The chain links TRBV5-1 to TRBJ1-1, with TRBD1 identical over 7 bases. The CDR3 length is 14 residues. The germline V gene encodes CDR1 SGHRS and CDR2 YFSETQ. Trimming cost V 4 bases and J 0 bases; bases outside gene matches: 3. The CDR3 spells CASSPQGVNTEAFF. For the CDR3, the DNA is TGCGCCAGCAGCCCCCAGGGGGTGAACACTGAAGCTTTCTTT.

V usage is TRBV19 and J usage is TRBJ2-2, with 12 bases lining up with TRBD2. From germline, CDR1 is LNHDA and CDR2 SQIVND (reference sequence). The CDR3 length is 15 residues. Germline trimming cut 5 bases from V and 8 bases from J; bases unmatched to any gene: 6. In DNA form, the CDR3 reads TGTGCCAGTAGTTGGCTAGCGGGAGGGGAGGGGGAGCTGTTTTTT. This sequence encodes CASSWLAGGEGELFF.

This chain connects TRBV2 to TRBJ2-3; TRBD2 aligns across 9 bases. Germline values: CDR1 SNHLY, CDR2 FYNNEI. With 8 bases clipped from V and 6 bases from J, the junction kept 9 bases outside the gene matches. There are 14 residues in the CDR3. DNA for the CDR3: TGTGCCAGCGTGGGCGGGAGGGCCAAGGATACGCAGTATTTT. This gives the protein CASVGGRAKDTQYF.

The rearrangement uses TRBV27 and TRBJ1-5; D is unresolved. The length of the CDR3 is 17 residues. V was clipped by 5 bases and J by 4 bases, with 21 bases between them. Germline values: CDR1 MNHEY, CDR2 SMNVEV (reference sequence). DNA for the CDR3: TGTGCCAGCAGTCCCGGAGCGGGCCGAAGGCTTAATCAGCCCCAGCATTTT. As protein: CASSPGAGRRLNQPQHF.

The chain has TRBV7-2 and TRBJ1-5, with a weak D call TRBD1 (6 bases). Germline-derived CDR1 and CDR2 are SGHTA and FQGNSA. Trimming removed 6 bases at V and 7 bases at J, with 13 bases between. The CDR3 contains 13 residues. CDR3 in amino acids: CASSNTGFQPQHF. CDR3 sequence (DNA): TGTGCCAGCAGTAACACAGGGTTCCAGCCCCAGCATTTT. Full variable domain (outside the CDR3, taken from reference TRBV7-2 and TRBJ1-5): GAGVSQSPSNKVTEKGKDVELRCDPISGHTALYWYRQSLGQGLEFLIYFQGNSAPDKSGLPSDRFSAERTGGSVSTLTIQRTQQEDSAVYLCASSNTGFQPQHFGDGTRLSIL.

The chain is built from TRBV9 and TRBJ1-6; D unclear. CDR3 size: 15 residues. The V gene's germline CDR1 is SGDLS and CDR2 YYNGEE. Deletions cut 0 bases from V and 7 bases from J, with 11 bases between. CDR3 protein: CASSVDASGNSPLHF. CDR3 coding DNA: TGTGCCAGCAGCGTAGATGCCAGCGGGAATTCACCCCTCCACTTT.

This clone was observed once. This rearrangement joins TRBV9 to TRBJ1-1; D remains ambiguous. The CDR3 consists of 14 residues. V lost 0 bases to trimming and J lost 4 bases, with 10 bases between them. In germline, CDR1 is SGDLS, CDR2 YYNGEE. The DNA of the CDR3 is TGTGCCAGCAGCGTAGCCTTTACGGGCACTGAAGCTTTCTTT. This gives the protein CASSVAFTGTEAFF.

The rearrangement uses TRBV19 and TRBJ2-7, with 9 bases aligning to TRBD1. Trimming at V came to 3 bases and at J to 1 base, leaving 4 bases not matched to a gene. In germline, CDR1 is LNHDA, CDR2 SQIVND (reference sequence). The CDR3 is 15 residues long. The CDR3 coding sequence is TGTGCCAGTAGTATCCGGGGACAGGGATCCTACGAGCAGTACTTC. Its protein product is CASSIRGQGSYEQYF.

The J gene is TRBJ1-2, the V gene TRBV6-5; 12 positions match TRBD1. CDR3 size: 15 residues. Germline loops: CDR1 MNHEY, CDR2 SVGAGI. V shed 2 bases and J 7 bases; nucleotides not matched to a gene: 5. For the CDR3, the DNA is TGTGCCAGCAGTTACCGGGGACAGGGGGCGGCTGGCTACACCTTC. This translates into CASSYRGQGAAGYTF.

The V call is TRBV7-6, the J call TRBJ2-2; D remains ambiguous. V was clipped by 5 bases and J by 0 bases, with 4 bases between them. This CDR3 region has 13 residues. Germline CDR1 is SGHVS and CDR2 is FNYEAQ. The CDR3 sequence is CASSPSNTGELFF. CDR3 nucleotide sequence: TGTGCCAGCAGCCCATCGAACACCGGGGAGCTGTTTTTT.